A single T cell receptor beta chain is shown here with its context. The data belong to a study of shared clonotypes between healthy human individuals. This CDR3 is built from 16 residues. V dropped 2 bases and J dropped 0 bases, with 13 bases sitting between them. Looked up from germline, CDR1 is KGHSH and CDR2 is LQKENI. Measured with immunoSEQ multiplex PCR; TCRdb has only the in-frame clones, and not every one. The sample records approximately 2.4 million clones, about 94% being singletons. This rearrangement joins TRBV18 to TRBJ1-1, with unresolved D. The sequencing input was naive CD4+ T cells sorted from blood. The sample's subset: CD45RA+ positively selected. This TCR was sampled from a man aged 18 to 35 in good health. The CDR3 DNA is TGTGCCAGCTCACCAATGGAGCGGGCATTGAACACTGAAGCTTTCTTT. Its protein is CASSPMERALNTEAFF.